This T cell receptor beta chain was obtained from a study of multiple sclerosis patients with progressive multifocal leukoencephalopathy. Every PCR reaction included synthetic inline CDR3 controls for all V-J pairings. Method: immunoSEQ multiplex PCR; TCRdb's copy keeps in-frame clones and lacks some. The sample consists of some 30,000 clones, approximately 92% of them appearing once. The CDR3 sequence is 13 residues long. The germline V gene encodes CDR1 MGHDK and CDR2 SYGVNS. Deletions cut 2 bases from V and 3 bases from J, with 8 bases between. Time point here: before natalizumab initiation. All PML patients were female, and all patients had earlier interferon beta. T0 blood was collected before the first natalizumab infusion.

The sequencing input was PBMCs. This receptor was obtained from a young man with multiple sclerosis. The chain employs TRBV25-1 and TRBJ2-7; a weak D match, TRBD2 (6 bases). This CDR3 is CASSEVEGYEQYF. CDR3 sequence (DNA): TGTGCCAGCAGTGAAGTGGAGGGCTACGAGCAGTACTTC.